Sequencing of this TCR beta chain was carried out in a study of T cell clusters in autoimmune cytopenias. Points from the study as a whole: Primary autoimmune cytopenia patients appeared to lack physiological T cell clusters present in healthy donors. No cluster-lack signature appeared between secondary cytopenia and chronic lymphocytic leukemia patients, apparently due to lymphoma masking.

TRB was amplified by touch-down multiplex PCR, primer pools A and B combined. TCRdb processed the multiplex PCR reads again and assigns one entry to each CDR3 protein, with no DNA. This sample's table has approximately 13,000 distinct CDR3 sequences. Germline CDR1 and CDR2: SGHNT and YYREEE (reference sequence). The CDR3 loop spans 18 amino acids. Details on this clonotype: Its antigen is not identified.

TRB was amplified from roughly 250 ng of peripheral blood genomic DNA per sample. This sample was shared with a second study, whose subject was T cell repertoires in aging, cancer and after chemotherapy. From that paper: Approximately 9 million TCR reads made up the full dataset.

What was sequenced was peripheral blood. The sequence was collected from a human donor in good health. The V call is TRBV5-4, the J call TRBJ2-2; TCRdb outputs TRBD2, but without DNA this stays unchecked. The CDR3 here is CASSLGLAGGRGTGELFF.